This passage covers 17 T cell receptor beta chains from one sample sequenced in a study of blood T cell repertoires in COVID-19. Sequencing used immunoSEQ multiplex PCR; TCRdb keeps in-frame clones, though not all of them. The sample consists of 150,000 to 200,000 clones, around 90% of them appearing once. The sequenced sample consisted of peripheral blood. These TCRs come from a man aged 55 to 70 with COVID-19, enrolled during active disease.

The chain is built from TRBV5-5 and TRBJ2-3; a weak D match, TRBD2 (6 bases). The CDR3 is 12 amino acids. V was shortened by 4 bases and J by 5 bases, with 8 bases between the two germline ends. Germline loops: CDR1 SGHKS, CDR2 YYEKEE (reference sequence). The CDR3: CASSPGVDTQYF. In DNA, the CDR3 is TGTGCCAGCAGCCCGGGGGTAGATACGCAGTATTTT. Full variable domain (rest looked up from reference TRBV5-5 and TRBJ2-3): DAGVTQSPTHLIKTRGQQVTLRCSPISGHKSVSWYQQVLGQGPQFIFQYYEKEERGRGNFPDRFSARQFPNYSSELNVNALLLGDSALYLCASSPGVDTQYFGPGTRLTVL.

The sample holds a few counts of this clone. The J gene is TRBJ1-1, the V gene TRBV19; D remains ambiguous. CDR1 LNHDA and CDR2 SQIVND come from the germline V gene (reference sequence). CDR3 size: 14 residues. The germline V and J ends were trimmed by 1 base and 7 bases, with 13 bases remaining between them. CDR3 sequence: CASSIGALYGEAFF. CDR3 in DNA: TGTGCCAGTAGTATAGGGGCATTATACGGTGAAGCTTTCTTT.

This clone has a handful of counts. V and J are TRBV7-3 and TRBJ2-1, with 7 bases matching TRBD2. CDR1 is SGHTA and CDR2 is FQGTGA in the germline V gene. The V gene end was trimmed by 0 bases and the J gene end by 5 bases; junction bases not matched to a gene: 7. This CDR3 has 16 residues. DNA of the CDR3: TGTGCCAGCAGCTTAACGGGAGGGTTCCCTAACAATGAGCAGTTCTTC. Its translation: CASSLTGGFPNNEQFF.

The chain links TRBV4-1 to TRBJ1-3; D gene uncertain. Germline V CDR1 and CDR2: MGHRA, YSYEKL. Trimming removed 6 bases at V and 0 bases at J, with 12 bases between. The CDR3 totals 15 residues. The CDR3 protein is CASSQTTLSGNTIYF. CDR3 DNA sequence: TGCGCCAGCAGTCAGACAACCCTCTCTGGAAACACCATATATTTT.

The rearrangement links TRBV28 to TRBJ2-3; D not resolved. The CDR3 covers 13 residues. Germline CDR1 and CDR2: MDHEN and SYDVKM. V dropped 7 bases and J dropped 8 bases, with 16 bases sitting between them. CDR3 nucleotide sequence: TGTGCCAGCACCCGGCGGCGTCCCCCTACGCAGTATTTT. This gives the protein CASTRRRPPTQYF.

Notes on this clone: Other DNA sequences of this sample code for an identical CDR3. CDR3 protein: CASSSVNQPQHF. CDR3 coding DNA: TGTGCCAGCAGTTCCGTCAATCAGCCCCAGCATTTT. This chain connects TRBV6-5 to TRBJ1-5; no firm D call. The CDR3 has 12 residues. V lost 4 bases and J lost 3, with 4 bases in between. Germline CDR1 reads MNHEY; CDR2 reads SVGAGI.

The genes are TRBV2 and TRBJ2-7; D not certain. V was trimmed by 3 bases and J by 0 bases, leaving 9 bases between them. From germline, CDR1 is SNHLY and CDR2 FYNNEI. The CDR3 consists of 14 residues. The CDR3: CASSDAMSSYEQYF. The DNA of the CDR3 is TGTGCCAGCAGTGACGCCATGAGCTCCTACGAGCAGTACTTC.

This clone was seen only once. V is TRBV20-1 and J is TRBJ1-2; D perhaps matches TRBD1 (5 bases). Germline-derived CDR1 and CDR2 are DFQATT and SNEGSKA (reference sequence). The CDR3 runs 11 residues. V was shortened by 6 bases and J by 3 bases, with 8 bases between the two germline ends. The CDR3: CSAPRDYGYTF. CDR3 nucleotide sequence: TGCAGTGCCCCCAGGGACTATGGCTACACCTTC.

The chain recombines TRBV19 with TRBJ2-7, with 9 bases aligning to TRBD1. The CDR3 is made up of 15 amino acids. CDR1 is LNHDA, CDR2 SQIVND, per germline (reference sequence). Trimming cost V 6 bases and J 2 bases; bases outside gene matches: 8. CDR3 nucleotides: TGTGCCAGTAGGGCCGGGACAGGGTCTACCTACGAGCAGTACTTC. Protein: CASRAGTGSTYEQYF. Looking up the rest from reference TRBV19 and TRBJ2-7 gives the full variable domain: DGGITQSPKYLFRKEGQNVTLSCEQNLNHDAMYWYRQDPGQGLRLIYYSQIVNDFQKGDIAEGYSVSREKKESFPLTVTSAQKNPTAFYLCASRAGTGSTYEQYFGPGTRLTVT.

The gene calls are TRBV11-3 and TRBJ1-5; D is undetermined. V lost 2 bases to trimming and J lost 0 bases, with 14 bases between them. Per the germline V gene, CDR1 is SGHNT and CDR2 is YENEEA. The CDR3 runs to 17 residues. CDR3 in amino acids: CASSLLVKTPSNQPQHF. CDR3 nucleotides: TGTGCCAGCAGCTTATTAGTCAAGACACCTAGCAATCAGCCCCAGCATTTT.

As regards this clone: Mismatch with germline at one junction end may stem from a read error. This chain uses TRBV29-1 with TRBJ2-4, with TRBD1 matching 11 bases. CDR1 and CDR2 (germline): SQVTM, ANQGSEA. The CDR3 contains 11 residues. CDR3: CSVEGDRGTDF. CDR3 DNA: TGCAGCGTTGAAGGGGACAGGGGGACGGACTTC.

This sequence joins TRBV9 and TRBJ2-5, with TRBD1 identical over 8 bases. Germline lookup yields CDR1 SGDLS and CDR2 YYNGEE. CDR3 length equals 15 residues. Losses at the gene ends were 4 bases for V and 1 base for J; bases not matched to a gene: 6. CDR3 DNA sequence: TGTGCCAGCAGCCCGGGACAGGTTCTCCAAGAGACCCAGTACTTC. Translating it yields CASSPGQVLQETQYF.

The chain couples TRBV29-1 to TRBJ1-1; D possibly corresponds to TRBD1 (6 bases). The CDR3 consists of 13 residues. Trimming removed 4 bases from V and 1 base from J, with 10 bases in between. In germline, CDR1 is SQVTM, CDR2 ANQGSEA. The CDR3 nucleotides are TGCAGCGTTGGTGGACAGCAGAACACTGAAGCTTTCTTT. Amino acids: CSVGGQQNTEAFF.

J is TRBJ2-7 and V is TRBV30; D is uncertain. V lost 0 bases, J lost 3 bases, and 6 bases lay in between. This CDR3 is 12 amino acids long. CDR1 is GTSNPN, CDR2 SVGIG, per germline (reference sequence). CDR3 DNA sequence: TGTGCCTGGAGTGTCAACAGCTACGAGCAGTACTTC. Translation gives CAWSVNSYEQYF.

The rearrangement links TRBV5-1 to TRBJ1-1; the D gene is possibly TRBD1 (6 bases). Germline lookup yields CDR1 SGHRS and CDR2 YFSETQ. This CDR3 contains 13 residues. The germline V and J ends were trimmed by 1 base and 5 bases, with 9 bases remaining between them. The CDR3 loop reads CASSLIGQTEAFF. CDR3 sequence (DNA): TGCGCCAGCAGCTTGATCGGACAGACTGAAGCTTTCTTT.

The rearrangement uses TRBV6-1 and TRBJ1-2; D is uncertain. This CDR3 contains 13 residues. The germline V and J ends were trimmed by 2 bases and 6 bases, with 10 bases remaining between them. Germline lookup yields CDR1 MNHNS and CDR2 SASEGT. The CDR3: CASSESPFDGYTF. As DNA, the CDR3 is TGTGCCAGCAGTGAATCCCCGTTTGATGGCTACACCTTC.

With respect to this clone: Other nucleotide sequences in the sample specify the same CDR3. J is TRBJ2-5 and V is TRBV6-6, with D perhaps matching TRBD2 (6 bases). Germline V lookup: CDR1 MNHNY, CDR2 SVGAGI (reference sequence). V was clipped by 0 bases and J by 2 bases, with 7 bases between them. This CDR3 has 14 amino acids. The CDR3 DNA sequence: TGTGCCAGCAGTTACTCCGGGAGACAAGAGACCCAGTACTTC. It yields the protein CASSYSGRQETQYF.